Following are 2 T cell receptor beta chains from one sample sequenced in a study of T cells in localized non-small cell lung cancer. Libraries were prepared by immunoSEQ multiplex PCR; TCRdb keeps only in-frame clonotypes and omits some of them. The sample has 30,000 to 45,000 clones, approximately 94% seen once. Sequenced here: peripheral blood, sampled before any cancer treatment. These TCRs come from a female donor over 55 with stage I lung adenocarcinoma.

The chain links TRBV19 to TRBJ1-4; 7 bases are shared with TRBD1. The CDR3 is made up of 15 amino acids. The V gene's germline CDR1 is LNHDA and CDR2 SQIVND (reference sequence). J gave up 2 bases and V 6 bases, and 6 bases lay outside the gene matches. The CDR3 region is CASSTGTATNEKLFF. CDR3 nucleotide sequence: TGTGCCAGTAGCACCGGGACAGCGACTAATGAAAAACTGTTTTTT.

The rearrangement joins TRBV25-1 to TRBJ1-4; D unclear. The germline CDR1 and CDR2 sequences are MGHDK and SYGVNS. The ends were cut back, 3 bases at V and 6 bases at J, with 8 bases in the middle. The CDR3 loop spans 13 amino acids. CDR3 nucleotide sequence: TGTGCCAGCAGTGATGGGCAAGATGAAAAACTGTTTTTT. This translates into CASSDGQDEKLFF.